The 16 T cell receptor beta chains given below trace back to one sample, sequenced in a study of CD8 T cells in Susac syndrome. RNA, at roughly 0.45 to 1 ug, was reverse transcribed with random hexamers. Via MiXCR, TCRdb re-called the immunoSEQ multiplex PCR reads, giving one row per CDR3 protein. Here the sample spans some 120,000 distinct CDR3 sequences, 85% to 95% being singletons. The sample was CD8+ T cells from PBMCs. The receptors derive from a human donor in good health.

This chain connects TRBV29-1 to TRBJ2-2; D is unresolved. V lost 6 bases, J lost 4 bases, and 15 bases lay in between. CDR1 and CDR2 (germline): SQVTM, ANQGSEA. The CDR3 consists of 14 residues. The CDR3 nucleotides are TGCAGCGTCCTCCTAGGAATGCGCACCGGGGAGCTGTTTTTT. Amino acid sequence: CSVLLGMRTGELFF.

V gene TRBV20-1 combines with J gene TRBJ2-2; 8 bases agree with TRBD1. This CDR3 comprises 14 residues. Germline CDR1 is DFQATT and CDR2 is SNEGSKA (reference sequence). V was clipped by 6 bases and J by 4 bases; unmatched bases: 7. This CDR3 reads CSAQRTGTTGELFF. The CDR3 DNA sequence: TGCAGTGCCCAACGGACAGGGACCACCGGGGAGCTGTTTTTT.

V is TRBV10-3 and J is TRBJ1-5; perhaps TRBD1 as D (5 bases). The germline V and J ends were trimmed by 6 bases and 1 base, with 13 bases remaining between them. The CDR3 sequence is 15 residues long. Germline V CDR1 and CDR2: ENHRY, SYGVKD. The CDR3 region is CAIREGLYSNQPQHF. The CDR3 bases are TGTGCCATCAGAGAGGGACTTTACAGCAATCAGCCCCAGCATTTT.

V and J are TRBV9 and TRBJ2-3; a possible D gene is TRBD2 (7 bases). The CDR3 extends over 16 amino acids. The germline V and J ends were trimmed by 4 bases and 4 bases, with 19 bases remaining between them. The V gene's germline CDR1 is SGDLS and CDR2 YYNGEE. The CDR3 sequence: CASSSLLGGLPDTQYF. The CDR3 nucleotides are TGTGCCAGCAGCTCCTTATTGGGGGGGCTGCCAGATACGCAGTATTTT.

V and J are TRBV20-1 and TRBJ1-2, with 7 bases that match TRBD1. The CDR3 is made up of 17 amino acids. CDR1 and CDR2 (germline): DFQATT, SNEGSKA (reference sequence). Unmatched junction bases numbered 24, after V lost 6 bases and J lost 8 bases. The CDR3 loop reads CSANYSGTAHVGYGYTF. The CDR3 bases are TGCAGTGCCAATTACTCCGGGACAGCTCACGTTGGGTACGGCTACACCTTC.

The gene calls are TRBV25-1 and TRBJ1-3, with TRBD1 matching 9 bases. V lost 6 bases, J lost 0 bases, and 3 bases stayed unmatched. CDR3 length: 15 amino acids. CDR1 and CDR2 from the germline V gene are MGHDK and SYGVNS. The CDR3 region has the DNA TGTGCCAGCAGGGGACAGGGTTACTCTGGAAACACCATATATTTT. The encoded protein is CASRGQGYSGNTIYF.

The V gene is TRBV7-9, the J gene TRBJ2-1, with D possibly TRBD1 on 6 matching bases. The germline CDR1 and CDR2 sequences are SEHNR and FQNEAQ (reference sequence). The CDR3 has 15 amino acids. The V gene lost 2 bases and the J gene lost 5 bases, with 13 bases spanning the gap. CDR3 loop: CASSLTGSPDNEQFF. DNA of the CDR3: TGTGCCAGCAGCTTAACAGGGTCTCCCGACAATGAGCAGTTCTTC.

The chain has TRBV27 and TRBJ2-2; 7 bases fit TRBD1. V shed 5 bases, J shed 5 bases, and the junction held 14 bases outside the gene matches. The germline gives CDR1 MNHEY, CDR2 SMNVEV (reference sequence). The CDR3 consists of 17 residues. In nucleotides, the CDR3 is TGTGCCAGCAGTCCGACGGCCGGGACAGTTTCTACCGGGGAGCTGTTTTTT. Translation: CASSPTAGTVSTGELFF.

The chain carries TRBV3-1 and TRBJ2-6; D may be TRBD2 (6 bases). This CDR3 comprises 16 residues. V dropped 4 bases and J dropped 2 bases, with 12 bases sitting between them. Germline V gene sequence: CDR1 LGHDT, CDR2 YNNKEL (reference sequence). CDR3 sequence: CASSPRLVPGANVLTF. CDR3 nucleotides: TGTGCCAGCAGCCCCCGACTAGTCCCTGGGGCCAACGTCCTGACTTTC.

This clonotype came up once. V and J are TRBV20-1 and TRBJ1-6; D is unclear. CDR3 size: 13 residues. The V gene lost 0 bases and the J gene lost 6 bases, with 6 bases spanning the gap. Germline CDR1 DFQATT, CDR2 SNEGSKA (reference sequence). Here the CDR3 reads CSARDGPNSPLHF. The CDR3 region has the DNA TGCAGTGCTAGAGACGGACCTAATTCACCCCTCCACTTT.

The CDR3 spells CASLRSRPGETQYF. CDR3 DNA sequence: TGTGCCAGCCTTCGATCCCGGCCGGGAGAGACCCAGTACTTC. The chain links TRBV6-2 or TRBV6-3 to TRBJ2-5; D is unresolved. CDR1 and CDR2 from the germline V gene are MNHEY and SVGEGT. The CDR3 covers 14 residues. V lost 8 bases to trimming and J lost 4 bases, with 17 bases between them.

This clonotype was observed once. The chain combines TRBV2 with TRBJ1-2, with D unclear. CDR3 length: 17 residues. V lost 4 bases and J lost 0, with 18 bases in between. In germline, CDR1 is SNHLY, CDR2 FYNNEI. The CDR3 spells CASSVPFEISTNYGYTF. The CDR3 DNA sequence: TGTGCCAGCAGTGTTCCGTTTGAGATTAGTACTAACTATGGCTACACCTTC.

Only one count was recorded for this clonotype. The chain joins TRBV2 to TRBJ2-7; unclear D gene. The germline V gene encodes CDR1 SNHLY and CDR2 FYNNEI. The CDR3 runs 11 residues. The V end was cut by 5 bases, the J end by 5 bases, with 7 bases between. The CDR3 DNA reads as TGTGCCAGCAGTCTCTCAGACGAGCAGTACTTC. Translating it yields CASSLSDEQYF.

The chain recombines TRBV13 with TRBJ1-1; D might be TRBD1 (6 bases). This CDR3 is 15 amino acids long. Germline values: CDR1 PRHDT, CDR2 FYEKMQ (reference sequence). V dropped 5 bases and J dropped 5 bases, with 18 bases sitting between them. For the CDR3, the DNA is TGTGCCAGCAGCACCAGAACAGGGAAAGGGACTGAAGCTTTCTTT. Amino acids: CASSTRTGKGTEAFF.

The chain uses TRBV27 and TRBJ2-1; weak D call: TRBD2 (6 bases). The CDR3 has 14 amino acids. Germline V gives CDR1 MNHEY, CDR2 SMNVEV (reference sequence). The chain's CDR3 is CVAGSGRSYNEQFF. The DNA of the CDR3 is TGTGTCGCGGGATCAGGGAGGTCCTACAATGAGCAGTTCTTC.

V gene TRBV25-1 combines with J gene TRBJ2-7, with 13 bases that match TRBD2. Unmatched junction bases numbered 12, after V lost 3 bases and J lost 7 bases. This CDR3 has 17 amino acids. Germline V lookup: CDR1 MGHDK, CDR2 SYGVNS. As DNA, the CDR3 is TGTGCCAGCAGTGACCCCGCGGAAACTAGCGGGAGGGAAGAGCAGTACTTC. Amino acids: CASSDPAETSGREEQYF.